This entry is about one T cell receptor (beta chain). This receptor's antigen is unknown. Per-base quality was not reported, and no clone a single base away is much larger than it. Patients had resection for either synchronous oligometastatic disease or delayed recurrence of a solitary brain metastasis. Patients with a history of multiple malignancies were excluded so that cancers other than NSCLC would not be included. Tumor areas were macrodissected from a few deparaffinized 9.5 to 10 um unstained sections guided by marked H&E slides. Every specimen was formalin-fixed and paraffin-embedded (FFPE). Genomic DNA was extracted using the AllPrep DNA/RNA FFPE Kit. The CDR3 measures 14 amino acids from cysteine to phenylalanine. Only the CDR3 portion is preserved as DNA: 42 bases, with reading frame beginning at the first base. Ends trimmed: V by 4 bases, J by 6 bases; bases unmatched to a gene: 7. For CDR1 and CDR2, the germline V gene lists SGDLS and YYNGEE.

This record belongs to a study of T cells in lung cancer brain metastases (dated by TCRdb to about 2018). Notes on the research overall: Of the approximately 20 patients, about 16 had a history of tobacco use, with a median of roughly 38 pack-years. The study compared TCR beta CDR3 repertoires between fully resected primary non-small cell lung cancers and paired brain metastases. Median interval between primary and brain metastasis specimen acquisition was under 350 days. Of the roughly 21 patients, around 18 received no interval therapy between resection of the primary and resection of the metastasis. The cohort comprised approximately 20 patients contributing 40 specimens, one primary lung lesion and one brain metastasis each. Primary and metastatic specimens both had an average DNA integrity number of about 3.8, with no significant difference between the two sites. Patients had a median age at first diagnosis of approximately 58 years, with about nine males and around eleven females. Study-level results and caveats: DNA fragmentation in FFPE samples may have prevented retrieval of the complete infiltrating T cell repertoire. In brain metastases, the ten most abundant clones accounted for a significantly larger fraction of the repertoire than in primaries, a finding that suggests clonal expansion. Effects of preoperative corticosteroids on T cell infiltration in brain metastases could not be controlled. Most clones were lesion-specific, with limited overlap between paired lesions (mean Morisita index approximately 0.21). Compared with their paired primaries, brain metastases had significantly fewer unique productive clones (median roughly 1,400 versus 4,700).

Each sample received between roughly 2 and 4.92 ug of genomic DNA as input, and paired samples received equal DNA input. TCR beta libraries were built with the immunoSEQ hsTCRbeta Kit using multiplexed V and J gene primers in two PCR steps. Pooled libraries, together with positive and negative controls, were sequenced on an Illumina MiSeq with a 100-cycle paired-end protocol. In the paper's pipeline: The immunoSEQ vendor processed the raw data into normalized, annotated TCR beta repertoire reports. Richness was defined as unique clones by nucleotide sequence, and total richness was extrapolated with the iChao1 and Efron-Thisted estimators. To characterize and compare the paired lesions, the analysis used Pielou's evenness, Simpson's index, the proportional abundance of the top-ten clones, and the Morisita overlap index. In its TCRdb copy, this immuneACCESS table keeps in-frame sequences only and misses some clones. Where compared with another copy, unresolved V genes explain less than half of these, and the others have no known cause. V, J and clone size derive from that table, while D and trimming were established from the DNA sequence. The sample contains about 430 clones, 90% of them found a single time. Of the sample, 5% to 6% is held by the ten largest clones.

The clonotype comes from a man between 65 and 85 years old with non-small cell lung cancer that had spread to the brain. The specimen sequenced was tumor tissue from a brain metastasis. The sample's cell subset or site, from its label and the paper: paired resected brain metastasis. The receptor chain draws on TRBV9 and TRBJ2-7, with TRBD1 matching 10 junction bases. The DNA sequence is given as TGTGCCAGCAGCATCCGACAGGGGGCCGGCGAGCAGTACTTC. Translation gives CASSIRQGAGEQYF.